This section outlines one TCR beta chain sequence together with its context. Its cognate antigen is unknown. Trimming left V 6 bases short and J 5 bases short, with 10 bases between. Germline loops: CDR1 SQVTM, CDR2 ANQGSEA. The CDR3 is 12 residues long. The data belong to a study of cytomegalovirus exposure and HLA in healthy donors. Overall study results and limits: Upon later analysis, TCR association rates were observed to vary by HLA locus, being highest for DRB1 and lowest for HLA-C. Sequencing had likely introduced a cluster of highly shared sequence variants as an artifact. A later analysis appeared to link common viral pathogens to several of the most significant clusters.

Both 60 Vbeta primers and 13 Jbeta primers went into the PCR. Clones were sequenced by immunoSEQ multiplex PCR, and TCRdb holds only the in-frame ones, with some missing. The table lists about 160,000 clones, 85% of them singletons. This TCR was recovered from a boy aged 2 to 10 in good health and CMV-seronegative. The chain is built from TRBV29-1 and TRBJ1-4; the D gene is possibly TRBD1 (5 bases). The sample taken for sequencing was PBMCs. The CDR3: CSVGQLNEKLFF. The DNA of the CDR3 is TGCAGCGTGGGGCAGTTGAATGAAAAACTGTTTTTT.